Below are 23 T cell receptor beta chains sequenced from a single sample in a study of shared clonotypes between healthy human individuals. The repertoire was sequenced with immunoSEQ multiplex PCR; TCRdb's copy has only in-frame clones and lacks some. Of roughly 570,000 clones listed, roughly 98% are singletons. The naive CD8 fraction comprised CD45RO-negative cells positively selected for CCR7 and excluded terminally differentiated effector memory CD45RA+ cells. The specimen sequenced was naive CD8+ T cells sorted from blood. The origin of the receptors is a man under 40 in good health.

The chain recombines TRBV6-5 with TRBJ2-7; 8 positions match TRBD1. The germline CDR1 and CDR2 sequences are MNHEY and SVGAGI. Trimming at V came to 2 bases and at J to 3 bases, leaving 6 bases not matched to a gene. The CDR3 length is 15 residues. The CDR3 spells CASSYPGQGFYEQYF. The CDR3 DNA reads TGTGCCAGCAGTTACCCTGGACAGGGCTTCTACGAGCAGTACTTC.

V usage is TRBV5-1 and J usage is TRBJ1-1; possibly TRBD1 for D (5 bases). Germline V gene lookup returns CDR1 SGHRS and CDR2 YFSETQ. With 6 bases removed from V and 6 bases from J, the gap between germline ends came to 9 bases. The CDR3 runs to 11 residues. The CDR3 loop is CASMRGAEAFF. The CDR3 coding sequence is TGCGCCAGCATGCGGGGGGCTGAAGCTTTCTTT.

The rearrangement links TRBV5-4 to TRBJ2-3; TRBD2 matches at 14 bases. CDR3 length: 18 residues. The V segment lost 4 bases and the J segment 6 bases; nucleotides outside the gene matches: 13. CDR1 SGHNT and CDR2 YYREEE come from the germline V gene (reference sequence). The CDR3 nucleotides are TGTGCCAGCAGCCGAGGTCGGCCGGGACTAGCGGGAGAGGATACGCAGTATTTT. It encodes CASSRGRPGLAGEDTQYF.

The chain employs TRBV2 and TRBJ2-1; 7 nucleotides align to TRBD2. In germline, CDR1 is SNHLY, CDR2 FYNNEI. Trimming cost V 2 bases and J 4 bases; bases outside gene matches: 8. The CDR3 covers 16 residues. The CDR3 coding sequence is TGTGCCAGCAGTGAATGGGGCGGGAGTTCATACAATGAGCAGTTCTTC. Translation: CASSEWGGSSYNEQFF.

This CDR3 is CASSGEDGEAFF. The CDR3 nucleotides are TGTGCCAGCAGCGGAGAAGACGGCGAAGCTTTCTTT. The rearrangement links TRBV13 to TRBJ1-1; D is unclear. Trimming removed 5 bases at V and 8 bases at J, with 12 bases between. The germline V gene has CDR1 PRHDT and CDR2 FYEKMQ (reference sequence). This CDR3 is built from 12 residues.

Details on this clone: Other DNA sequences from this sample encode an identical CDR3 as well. The CDR3 DNA reads as TGTGCCAGCAGTTTATCTTCTAGCGGGAATGAGCAGTTCTTC. Translating gives CASSLSSSGNEQFF. V and J are TRBV27 and TRBJ2-1; 8 nucleotides align to TRBD2. CDR3 length equals 14 residues. J lost 7 bases, V lost 0 bases, and 2 bases had no gene match. Germline assignment: CDR1 MNHEY and CDR2 SMNVEV (reference sequence).

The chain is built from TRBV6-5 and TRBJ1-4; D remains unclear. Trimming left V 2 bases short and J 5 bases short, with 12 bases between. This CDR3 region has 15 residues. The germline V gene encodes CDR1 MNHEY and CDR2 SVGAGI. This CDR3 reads CASSYDQKTNEKLFF. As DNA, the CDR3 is TGTGCCAGCAGTTACGATCAGAAAACCAATGAAAAACTGTTTTTT.

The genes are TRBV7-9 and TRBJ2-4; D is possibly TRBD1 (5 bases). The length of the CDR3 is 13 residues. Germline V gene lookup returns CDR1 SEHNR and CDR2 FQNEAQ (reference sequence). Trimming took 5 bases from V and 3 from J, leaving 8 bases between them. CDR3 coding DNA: TGTGCCAGCAGCCCTCAGGGCAAAAACATTCAGTACTTC. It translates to CASSPQGKNIQYF.

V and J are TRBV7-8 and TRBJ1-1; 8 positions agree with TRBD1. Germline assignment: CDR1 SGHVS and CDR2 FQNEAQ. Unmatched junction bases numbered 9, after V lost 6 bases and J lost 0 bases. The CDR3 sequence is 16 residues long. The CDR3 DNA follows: TGTGCCAGCAGTTATCTCAACAGGGGGATGAACACTGAAGCTTTCTTT. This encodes CASSYLNRGMNTEAFF.

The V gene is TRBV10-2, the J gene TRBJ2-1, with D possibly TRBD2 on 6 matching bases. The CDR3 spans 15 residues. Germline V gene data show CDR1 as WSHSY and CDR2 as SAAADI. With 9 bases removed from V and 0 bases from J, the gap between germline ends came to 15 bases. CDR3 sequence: CASSLSGRSYNEQFF. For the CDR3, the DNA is TGCGCCAGTAGTCTTAGCGGCCGCTCCTACAATGAGCAGTTCTTC.

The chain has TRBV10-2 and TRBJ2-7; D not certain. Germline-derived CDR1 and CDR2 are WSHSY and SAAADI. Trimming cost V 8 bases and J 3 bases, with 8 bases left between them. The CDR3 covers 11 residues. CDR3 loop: CASEAGYEQYF. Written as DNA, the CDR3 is TGCGCCAGCGAGGCCGGCTACGAGCAGTACTTC.

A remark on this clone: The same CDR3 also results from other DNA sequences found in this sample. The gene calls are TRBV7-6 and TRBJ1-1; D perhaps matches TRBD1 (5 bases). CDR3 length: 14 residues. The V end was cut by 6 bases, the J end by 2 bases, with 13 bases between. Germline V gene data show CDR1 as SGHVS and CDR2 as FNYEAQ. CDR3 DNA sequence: TGTGCCAGCAGTGCCGGGACGGGCAACACTGAAGCTTTCTTT. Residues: CASSAGTGNTEAFF.

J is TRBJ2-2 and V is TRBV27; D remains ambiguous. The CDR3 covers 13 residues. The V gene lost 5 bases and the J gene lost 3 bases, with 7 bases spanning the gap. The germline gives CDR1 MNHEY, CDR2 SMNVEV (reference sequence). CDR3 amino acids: CASSLPYTGELFF. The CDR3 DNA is TGTGCCAGCAGTCTCCCATACACCGGGGAGCTGTTTTTT.

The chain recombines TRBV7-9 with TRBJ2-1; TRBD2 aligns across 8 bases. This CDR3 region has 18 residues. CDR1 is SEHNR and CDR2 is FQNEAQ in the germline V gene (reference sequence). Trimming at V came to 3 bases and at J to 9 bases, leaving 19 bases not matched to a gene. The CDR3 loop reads CASSFLSAGDPFESEQFF. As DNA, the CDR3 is TGTGCCAGCAGCTTTTTATCAGCGGGAGACCCCTTCGAGAGTGAGCAGTTCTTC.

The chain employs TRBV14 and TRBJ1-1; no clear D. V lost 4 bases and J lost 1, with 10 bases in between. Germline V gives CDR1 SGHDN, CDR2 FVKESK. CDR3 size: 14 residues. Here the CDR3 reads CASSPQAANTEAFF. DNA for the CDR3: TGTGCCAGCAGCCCCCAGGCAGCGAACACTGAAGCTTTCTTT.

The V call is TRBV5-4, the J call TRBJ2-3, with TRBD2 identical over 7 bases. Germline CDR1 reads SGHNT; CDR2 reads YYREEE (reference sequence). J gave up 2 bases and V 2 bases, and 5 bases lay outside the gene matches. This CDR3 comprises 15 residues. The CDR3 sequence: CASSFTSEHTDTQYF. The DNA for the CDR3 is TGTGCCAGCAGCTTCACTAGCGAGCACACAGATACGCAGTATTTT.

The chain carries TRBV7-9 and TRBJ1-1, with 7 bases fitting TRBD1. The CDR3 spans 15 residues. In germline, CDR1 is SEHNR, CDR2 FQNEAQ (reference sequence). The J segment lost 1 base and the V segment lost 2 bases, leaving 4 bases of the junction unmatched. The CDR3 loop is CASSLTRTGNTEAFF. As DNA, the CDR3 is TGTGCCAGCAGCTTAACTAGGACAGGGAACACTGAAGCTTTCTTT.

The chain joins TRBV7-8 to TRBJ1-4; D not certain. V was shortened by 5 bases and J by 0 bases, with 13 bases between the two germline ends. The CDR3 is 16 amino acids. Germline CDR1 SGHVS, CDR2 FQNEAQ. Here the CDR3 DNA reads TGTGCCAGCAGCCTTCCTGCAGATGCAACTAATGAAAAACTGTTTTTT. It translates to CASSLPADATNEKLFF.

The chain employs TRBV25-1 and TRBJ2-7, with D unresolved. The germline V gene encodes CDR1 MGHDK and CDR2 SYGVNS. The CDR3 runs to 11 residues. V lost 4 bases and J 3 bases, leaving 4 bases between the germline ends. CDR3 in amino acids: CASSGNYEQYF. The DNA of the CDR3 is TGTGCCAGCAGTGGAAACTACGAGCAGTACTTC.

CDR3 amino acids: CASSPGTGDNEQFF. For the CDR3, the DNA is TGTGCCAGCAGCCCTGGGACAGGAGACAATGAGCAGTTCTTC. This sequence joins TRBV7-8 and TRBJ2-1; 8 bases fit TRBD1. V shed 5 bases and J 5 bases; nucleotides not matched to a gene: 5. There are 14 residues in the CDR3. The germline CDR1 and CDR2 sequences are SGHVS and FQNEAQ.

The CDR3 sequence is CASSRLAGVNEQFF. The CDR3 bases are TGTGCCAGCAGCCGACTAGCGGGCGTTAATGAGCAGTTCTTC. This chain connects TRBV7-6 to TRBJ2-1; 10 positions match TRBD2. The CDR3 covers 14 residues. From germline, CDR1 is SGHVS and CDR2 FNYEAQ. V gave up 5 bases and J gave up 7 bases; unmatched junction bases: 5.

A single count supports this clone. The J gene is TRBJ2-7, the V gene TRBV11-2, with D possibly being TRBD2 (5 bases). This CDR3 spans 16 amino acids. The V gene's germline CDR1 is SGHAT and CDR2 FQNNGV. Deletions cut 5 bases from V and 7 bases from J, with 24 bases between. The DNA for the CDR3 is TGTGCCAGCAGCCATATACGCAAACATTTCCCGGGAGAGCAGTACTTC. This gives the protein CASSHIRKHFPGEQYF.

The DNA for the CDR3 is TGCGCCAGCAGCCAGGAAAGGACAGGGGACTACAATGAGCAGTTCTTC. Residues: CASSQERTGDYNEQFF. The V and J genes are TRBV4-1 and TRBJ2-1; the match to TRBD1 covers 9 bases. Germline V gene lookup returns CDR1 MGHRA and CDR2 YSYEKL. The length of the CDR3 is 16 residues. J lost 3 bases, V lost 3 bases, and 6 bases had no gene match.